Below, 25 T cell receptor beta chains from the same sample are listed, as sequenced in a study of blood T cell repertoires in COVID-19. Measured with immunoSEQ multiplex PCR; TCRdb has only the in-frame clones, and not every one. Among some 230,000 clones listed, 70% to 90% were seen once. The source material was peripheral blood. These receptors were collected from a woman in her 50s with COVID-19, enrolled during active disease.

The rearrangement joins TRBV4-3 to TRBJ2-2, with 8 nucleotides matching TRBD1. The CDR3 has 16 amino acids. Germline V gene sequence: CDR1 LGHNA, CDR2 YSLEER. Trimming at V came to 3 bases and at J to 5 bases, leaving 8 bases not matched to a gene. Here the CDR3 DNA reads TGCGCCAGCAGCCAGAGGTCAGGGGGCAATACCGGGGAGCTGTTTTTT. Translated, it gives CASSQRSGGNTGELFF.

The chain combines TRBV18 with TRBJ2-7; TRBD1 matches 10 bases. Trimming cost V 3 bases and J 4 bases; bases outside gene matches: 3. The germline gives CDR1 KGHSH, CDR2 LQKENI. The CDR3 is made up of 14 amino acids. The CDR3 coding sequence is TGTGCCAGCTCACCCCGGGACAGGGGATACGAGCAGTACGTC. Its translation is CASSPRDRGYEQYV.

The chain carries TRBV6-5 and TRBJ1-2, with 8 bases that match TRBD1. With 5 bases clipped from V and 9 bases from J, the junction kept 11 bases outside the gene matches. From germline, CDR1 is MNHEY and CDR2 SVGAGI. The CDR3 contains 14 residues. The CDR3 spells CASSPGQGSLSYTF. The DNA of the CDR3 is TGTGCCAGCAGTCCCGGACAGGGATCGTTAAGCTACACCTTC.

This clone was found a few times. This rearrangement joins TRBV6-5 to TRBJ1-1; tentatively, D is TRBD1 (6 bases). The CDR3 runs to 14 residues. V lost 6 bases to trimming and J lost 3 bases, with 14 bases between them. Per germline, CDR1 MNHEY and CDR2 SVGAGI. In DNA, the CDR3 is TGTGCCAGCAGGCTGACATCAGGGGACACTGAAGCTTTCTTT. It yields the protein CASRLTSGDTEAFF.

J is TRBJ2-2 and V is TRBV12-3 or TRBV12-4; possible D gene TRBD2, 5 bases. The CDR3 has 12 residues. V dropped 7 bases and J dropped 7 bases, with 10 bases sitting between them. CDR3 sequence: CASTPAGGELFF. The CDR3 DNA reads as TGTGCCAGCACCCCCGCGGGCGGGGAGCTGTTTTTT.

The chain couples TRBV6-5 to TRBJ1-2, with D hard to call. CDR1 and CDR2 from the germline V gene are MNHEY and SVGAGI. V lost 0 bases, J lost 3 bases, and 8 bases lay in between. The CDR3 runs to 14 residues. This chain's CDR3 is CASSYSAGYYGYTF. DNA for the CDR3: TGTGCCAGCAGTTACTCAGCCGGTTACTATGGCTACACCTTC.

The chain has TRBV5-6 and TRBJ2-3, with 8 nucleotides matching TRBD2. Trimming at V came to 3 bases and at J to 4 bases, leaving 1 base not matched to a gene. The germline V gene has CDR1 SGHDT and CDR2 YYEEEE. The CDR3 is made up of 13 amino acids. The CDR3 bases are TGTGCCAGCAGCTGGGGACTAGCAGATACGCAGTATTTT. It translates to CASSWGLADTQYF.

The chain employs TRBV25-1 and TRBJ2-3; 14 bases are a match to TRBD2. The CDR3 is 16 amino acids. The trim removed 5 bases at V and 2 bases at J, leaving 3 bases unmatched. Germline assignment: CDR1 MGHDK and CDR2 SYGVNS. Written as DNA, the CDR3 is TGTGCCAGCAGTAGACTAGCGGGGGGGATCACAGATACGCAGTATTTT. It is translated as CASSRLAGGITDTQYF.

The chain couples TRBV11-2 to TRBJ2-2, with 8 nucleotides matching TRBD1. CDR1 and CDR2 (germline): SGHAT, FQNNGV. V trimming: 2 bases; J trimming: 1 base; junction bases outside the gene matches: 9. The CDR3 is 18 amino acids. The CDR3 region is CASSLPRGGTGNTGELFF. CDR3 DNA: TGTGCCAGCAGCTTACCCCGGGGTGGGACAGGGAACACCGGGGAGCTGTTTTTT.

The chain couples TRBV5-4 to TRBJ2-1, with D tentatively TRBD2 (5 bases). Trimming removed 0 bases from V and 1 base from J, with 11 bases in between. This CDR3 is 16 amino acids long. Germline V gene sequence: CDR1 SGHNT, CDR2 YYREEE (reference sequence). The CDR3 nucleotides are TGTGCCAGCAGCTTGGGTTCTAGAGGGTCCTACAATGAGCAGTTCTTC. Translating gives CASSLGSRGSYNEQFF.

CDR3 coding DNA: TGCAGCGTTACTATTCCAGGGGGAGAGCAGTACGTC. Translated, it gives CSVTIPGGEQYV. The chain employs TRBV29-1 and TRBJ2-7, with 7 bases matching TRBD1. Germline V lookup: CDR1 SQVTM, CDR2 ANQGSEA. V shed 5 bases, J shed 7 bases, and the junction held 8 bases outside the gene matches. There are 12 residues in the CDR3.

Written as DNA, the CDR3 is TGTGCCAGCAGCGTACAGGCTAGCTCCTACAATGAGCAGTTCTTC. It yields the protein CASSVQASSYNEQFF. The rearrangement uses TRBV5-5 and TRBJ2-1, with D possibly matching TRBD1 (5 bases). V lost 4 bases, J lost 0 bases, and 11 bases lay in between. This CDR3 is 15 amino acids long. Germline V gives CDR1 SGHKS, CDR2 YYEKEE (reference sequence).

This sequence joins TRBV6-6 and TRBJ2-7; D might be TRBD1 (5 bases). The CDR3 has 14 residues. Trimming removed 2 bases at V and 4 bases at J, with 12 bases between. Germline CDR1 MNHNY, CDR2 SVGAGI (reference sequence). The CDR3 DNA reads TGTGCCAGCAGTTACGGGGCCACGTCATACGAGCAGTACGTC. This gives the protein CASSYGATSYEQYV.

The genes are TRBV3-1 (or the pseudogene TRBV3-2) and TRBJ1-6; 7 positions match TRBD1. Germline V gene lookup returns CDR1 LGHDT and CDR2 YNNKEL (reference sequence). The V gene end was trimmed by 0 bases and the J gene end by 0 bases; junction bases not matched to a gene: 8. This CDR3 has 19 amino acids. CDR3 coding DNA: TGTGCCAGCAGCCAAGAAAGGACAGGCGAGAGCTCCTATAATTCACCCCTCCACTTT. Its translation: CASSQERTGESSYNSPLHF.

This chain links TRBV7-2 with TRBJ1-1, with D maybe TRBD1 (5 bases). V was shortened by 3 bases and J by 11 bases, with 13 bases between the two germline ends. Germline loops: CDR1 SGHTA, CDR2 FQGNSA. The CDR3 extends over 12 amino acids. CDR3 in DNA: TGTGCCAGCAGCTTCGTCCAGGGTGCGGCTTTCTTT. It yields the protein CASSFVQGAAFF. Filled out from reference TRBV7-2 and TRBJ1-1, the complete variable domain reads GAGVSQSPSNKVTEKGKDVELRCDPISGHTALYWYRQSLGQGLEFLIYFQGNSAPDKSGLPSDRFSAERTGGSVSTLTIQRTQQEDSAVYLCASSFVQGAAFFGQGTRLTVV.

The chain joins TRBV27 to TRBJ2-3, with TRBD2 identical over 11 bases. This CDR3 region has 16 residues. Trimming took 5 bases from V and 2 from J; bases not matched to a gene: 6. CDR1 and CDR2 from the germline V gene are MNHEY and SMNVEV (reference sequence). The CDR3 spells CASSPILAGVTDTQYF. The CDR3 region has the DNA TGTGCCAGCAGTCCGATACTAGCGGGGGTCACAGATACGCAGTATTTT.

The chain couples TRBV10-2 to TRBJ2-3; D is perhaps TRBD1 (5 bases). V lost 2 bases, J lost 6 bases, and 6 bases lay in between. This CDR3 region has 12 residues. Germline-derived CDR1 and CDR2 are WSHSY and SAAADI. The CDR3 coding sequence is TGCGCCAGCAGTGAGCACAGGGATACGCAGTATTTT. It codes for CASSEHRDTQYF.

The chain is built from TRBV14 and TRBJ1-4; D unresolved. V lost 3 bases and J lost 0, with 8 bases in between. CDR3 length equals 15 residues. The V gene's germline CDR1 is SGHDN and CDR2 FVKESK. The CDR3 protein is CASSQRTATNEKLFF. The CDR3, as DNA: TGTGCCAGCAGCCAGAGAACAGCAACTAATGAAAAACTGTTTTTT.

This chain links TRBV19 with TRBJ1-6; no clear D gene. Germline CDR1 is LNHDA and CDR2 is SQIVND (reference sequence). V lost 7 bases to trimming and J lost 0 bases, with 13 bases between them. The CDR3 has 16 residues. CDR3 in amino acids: CASTKEPSSYNSPLHF. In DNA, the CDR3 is TGTGCCAGTACCAAGGAGCCAAGCTCCTATAATTCACCCCTCCACTTT.

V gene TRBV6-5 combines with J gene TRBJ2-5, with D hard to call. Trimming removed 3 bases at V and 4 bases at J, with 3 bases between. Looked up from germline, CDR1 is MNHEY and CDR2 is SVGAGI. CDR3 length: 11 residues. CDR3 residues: CASSYRETQYF. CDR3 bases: TGTGCCAGCAGTTATCGAGAGACCCAGTACTTC.

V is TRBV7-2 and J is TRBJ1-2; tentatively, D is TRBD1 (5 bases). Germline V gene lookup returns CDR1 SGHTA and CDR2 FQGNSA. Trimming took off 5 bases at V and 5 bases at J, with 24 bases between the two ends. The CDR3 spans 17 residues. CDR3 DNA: TGTGCCAGCAGCCTAGGACCCGGGACTGCATCGGGGTATGGCTACACCTTC. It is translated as CASSLGPGTASGYGYTF.

Here the CDR3 DNA reads TGTGCTAGTGGTTTGATCGGGCGGACAGGGATCTATAATTCACCCCTCCACTTT. Its protein is CASGLIGRTGIYNSPLHF. This chain links TRBV12-5 with TRBJ1-6, with 8 bases aligning to TRBD1. In germline, CDR1 is LGHNT, CDR2 FRNRAP. V dropped 2 bases and J dropped 3; count of bases not matched to a gene: 9. This CDR3 comprises 18 residues.

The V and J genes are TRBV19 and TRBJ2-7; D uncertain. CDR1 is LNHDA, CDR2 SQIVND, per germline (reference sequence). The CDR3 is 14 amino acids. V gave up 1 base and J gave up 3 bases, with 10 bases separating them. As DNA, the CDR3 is TGTGCCAGTAGTATAGGGTTAACTGTCTACGAGCAGTACTTC. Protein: CASSIGLTVYEQYF.

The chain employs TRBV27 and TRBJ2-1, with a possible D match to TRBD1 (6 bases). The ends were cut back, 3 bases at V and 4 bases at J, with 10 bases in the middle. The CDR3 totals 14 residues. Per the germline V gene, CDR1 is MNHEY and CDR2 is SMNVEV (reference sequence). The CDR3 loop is CASSLAGAYNEQFF. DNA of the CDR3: TGTGCCAGCAGTTTGGCAGGGGCTTACAATGAGCAGTTCTTC.

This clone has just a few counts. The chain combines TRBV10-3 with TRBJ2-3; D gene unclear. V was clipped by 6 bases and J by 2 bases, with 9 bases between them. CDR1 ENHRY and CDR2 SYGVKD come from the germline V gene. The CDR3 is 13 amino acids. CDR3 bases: TGTGCCATCAGCTACGAACCCACAGATACGCAGTATTTT. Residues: CAISYEPTDTQYF.